This record covers a single T cell receptor beta chain. Here immunoSEQ multiplex PCR was the method, and the copy in TCRdb shows in-frame clones only, minus some. The table lists over a million clones, roughly 74% of them singletons. This entry is derived from a study of shared clonotypes between healthy human individuals. Germline lookup yields CDR1 LNHDA and CDR2 SQIVND (reference sequence). CDR3 length: 16 residues. V shed 5 bases, J shed 3 bases, and the junction held 9 bases outside the gene matches. The material sequenced was memory CD4+ T cells from PBMCs. Subset given: CD45RA-negative fraction. The rearrangement links TRBV19 to TRBJ2-1; TRBD2 agrees at 8 bases. The receptor's source is a man younger than 30 in good health. Some clones in this sample may be carry-over from other donors' samples. The DNA of the CDR3 is TGTGCCAGTAGTCGGGGTTCGGGGGGGGACTACAATGAGCAGTTCTTC. Its translation: CASSRGSGGDYNEQFF. Full variable domain (remainder filled in from reference TRBV19 and TRBJ2-1): DGGITQSPKYLFRKEGQNVTLSCEQNLNHDAMYWYRQDPGQGLRLIYYSQIVNDFQKGDIAEGYSVSREKKESFPLTVTSAQKNPTAFYLCASSRGSGGDYNEQFFGPGTRLTVL.